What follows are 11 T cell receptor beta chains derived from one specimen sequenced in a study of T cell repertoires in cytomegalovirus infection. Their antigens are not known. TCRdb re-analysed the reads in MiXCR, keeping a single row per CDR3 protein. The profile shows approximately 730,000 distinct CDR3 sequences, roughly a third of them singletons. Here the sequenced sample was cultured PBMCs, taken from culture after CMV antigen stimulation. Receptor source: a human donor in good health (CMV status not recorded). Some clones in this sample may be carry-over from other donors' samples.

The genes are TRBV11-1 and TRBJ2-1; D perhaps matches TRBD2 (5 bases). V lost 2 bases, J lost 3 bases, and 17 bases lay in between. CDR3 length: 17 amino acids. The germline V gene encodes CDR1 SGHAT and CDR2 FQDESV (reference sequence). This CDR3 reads CASSLHIGSMVYNEQFF. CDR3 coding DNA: TGTGCCAGCAGCTTACACATAGGGAGTATGGTCTACAATGAGCAGTTCTTC.

DNA of the CDR3: TGCAGTGCTAGACCACCCCAGACTGAAGCTTTCTTT. Its translation is CSARPPQTEAFF. The chain recombines TRBV20-1 with TRBJ1-1; D is uncertain. V dropped 2 bases and J dropped 5 bases, with 9 bases sitting between them. This CDR3 contains 12 residues. In germline, CDR1 is DFQATT, CDR2 SNEGSKA (reference sequence).

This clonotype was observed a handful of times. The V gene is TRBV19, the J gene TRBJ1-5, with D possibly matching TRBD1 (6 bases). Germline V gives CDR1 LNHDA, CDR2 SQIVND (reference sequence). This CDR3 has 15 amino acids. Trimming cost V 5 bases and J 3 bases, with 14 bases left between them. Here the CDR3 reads CASSFLDRNNQPQHF. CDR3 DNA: TGTGCCAGTAGTTTCTTAGACAGGAACAATCAGCCCCAGCATTTT.

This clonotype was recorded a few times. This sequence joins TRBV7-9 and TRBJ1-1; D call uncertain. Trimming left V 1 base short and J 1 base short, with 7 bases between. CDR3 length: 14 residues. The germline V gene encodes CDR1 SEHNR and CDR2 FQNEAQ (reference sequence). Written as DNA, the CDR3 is TGTGCCAGCAGCTTAGGAGGGAAGAACACTGAAGCTTTCTTT. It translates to CASSLGGKNTEAFF.

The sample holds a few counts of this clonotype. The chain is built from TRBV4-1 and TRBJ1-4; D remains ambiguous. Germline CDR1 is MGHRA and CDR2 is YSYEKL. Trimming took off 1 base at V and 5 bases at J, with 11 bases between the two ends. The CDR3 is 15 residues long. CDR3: CASSQVRDGNEKLFF. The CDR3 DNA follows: TGCGCCAGCAGCCAAGTTCGTGACGGGAATGAAAAACTGTTTTTT.

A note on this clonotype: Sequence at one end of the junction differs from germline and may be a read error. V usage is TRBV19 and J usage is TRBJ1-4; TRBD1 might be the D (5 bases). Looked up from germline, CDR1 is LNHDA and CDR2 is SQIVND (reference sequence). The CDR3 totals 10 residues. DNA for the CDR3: TGTGCCTACACCCGGGGGAAGTCCTTTTTC. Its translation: CAYTRGKSFF.

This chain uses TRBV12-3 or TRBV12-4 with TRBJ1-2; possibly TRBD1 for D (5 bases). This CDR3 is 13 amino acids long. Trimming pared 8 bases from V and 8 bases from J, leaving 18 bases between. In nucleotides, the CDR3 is TGTGCCAGCGGACCGGGACCCGGGGCGGGCTACACCTTC. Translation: CASGPGPGAGYTF.

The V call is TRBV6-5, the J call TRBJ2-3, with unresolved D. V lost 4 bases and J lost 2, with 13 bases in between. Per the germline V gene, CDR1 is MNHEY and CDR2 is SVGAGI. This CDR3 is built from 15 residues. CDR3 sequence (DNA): TGTGCCAGCAGTTTCACGGCTGGGAACACAGATACGCAGTATTTT. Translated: CASSFTAGNTDTQYF.

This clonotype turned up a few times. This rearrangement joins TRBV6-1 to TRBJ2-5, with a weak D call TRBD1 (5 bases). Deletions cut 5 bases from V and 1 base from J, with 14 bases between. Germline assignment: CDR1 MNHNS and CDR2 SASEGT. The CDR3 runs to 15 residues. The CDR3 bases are TGTGCCAGCAGTCCTGACAGAAGGATCCAAGAGACCCAGTACTTC. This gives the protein CASSPDRRIQETQYF.

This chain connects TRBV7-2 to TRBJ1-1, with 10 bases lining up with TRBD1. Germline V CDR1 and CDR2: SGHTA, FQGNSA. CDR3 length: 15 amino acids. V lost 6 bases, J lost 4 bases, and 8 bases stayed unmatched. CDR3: CASRAPGTGVTEAFF. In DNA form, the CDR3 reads TGTGCCAGCAGGGCTCCCGGGACAGGGGTCACTGAAGCTTTCTTT.

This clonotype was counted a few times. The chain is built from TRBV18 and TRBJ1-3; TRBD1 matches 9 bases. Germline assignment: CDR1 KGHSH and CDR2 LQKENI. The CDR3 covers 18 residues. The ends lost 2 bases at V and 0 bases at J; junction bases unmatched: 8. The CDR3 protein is CASSPSRGTGHSGNTIYF. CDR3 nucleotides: TGTGCCAGCTCACCATCCAGGGGGACAGGGCACTCTGGAAACACCATATATTTT.